This T cell receptor (beta chain) is from a study of beta chain features in type 1 diabetes. In germline, CDR1 is GTSNPN, CDR2 SVGIG (reference sequence). This CDR3 is 14 amino acids long. Unmatched junction bases numbered 10, after V lost 6 bases and J lost 4 bases. Study-wide results and limits: Type 1 diabetes patients showed a moderate but significant shortening of TCRB CDR3s in all four CD4+ subsets.

This clone has more than one count but fewer than ten. Its specificity is unknown. Expressed TCRB transcripts were sequenced after all isolated RNA was converted to cDNA. This table comes from immunoSEQ multiplex PCR, and its TCRdb copy is limited to in-frame clones, with some not included. The sample has 310,000 or so clones, roughly 15% seen once. This sequence was found in a man in his late teens or twenties with type 1 diabetes. This chain joins TRBV30 and TRBJ1-2, with TRBD1 identical over 8 bases. Sequencing was done on a sample of naive CD4+ T cells from blood. Here the CDR3 DNA reads TGTGCCTGCCAAATACCGGACAGGGTCTATGGCTACACCTTC. Translating it yields CACQIPDRVYGYTF. The full variable domain, with the rest looked up from reference TRBV30 and TRBJ1-2, is SQTIHQWPATLVQPVGSPLSLECTVEGTSNPNLYWYRQAAGRGLQLLFYSVGIGQISSEVPQNLSASRPQDRQFILSSKKLLLSDSGFYLCACQIPDRVYGYTFGSGTRLTVV.